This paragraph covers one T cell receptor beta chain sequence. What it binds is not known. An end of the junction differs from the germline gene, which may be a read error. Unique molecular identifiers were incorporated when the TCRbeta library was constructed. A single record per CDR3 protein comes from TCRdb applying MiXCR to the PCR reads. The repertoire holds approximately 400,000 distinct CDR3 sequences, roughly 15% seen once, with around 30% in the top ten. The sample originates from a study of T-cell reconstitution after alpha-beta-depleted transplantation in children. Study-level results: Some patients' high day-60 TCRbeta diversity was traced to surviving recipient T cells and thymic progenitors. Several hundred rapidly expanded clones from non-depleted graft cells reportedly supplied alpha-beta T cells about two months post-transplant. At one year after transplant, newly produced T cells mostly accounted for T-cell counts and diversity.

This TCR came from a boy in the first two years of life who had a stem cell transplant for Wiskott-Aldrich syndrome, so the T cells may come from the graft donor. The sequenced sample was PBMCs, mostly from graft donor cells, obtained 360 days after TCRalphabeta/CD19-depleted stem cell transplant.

This CDR3 reads CASSFSPGRPTAELFF. The CDR3 DNA is TGTGCCAGCAGTTTCAGTCCGGGACGCCCCACCGCGGAGCTGTTTTTT. The gene calls are TRBV12-3 or TRBV12-4 and TRBJ2-2, with D perhaps matching TRBD1 or TRBD2 (5 bases each). This CDR3 is 16 amino acids long.